This T cell receptor (beta chain) was observed in a study of blood T cell repertoires in COVID-19. Study at large: In each case, the material was cDNA or gDNA derived from T cells, B-cell-depleted T cells, or PBMCs.

Per the original methods: How many nucleated cells were present was estimated from reference gene primer amplification. Sequencing used immunoSEQ multiplex PCR; TCRdb keeps in-frame clones, though not all of them. The DNA gave D and trimming, while V, J and clone size come from that table. The profile shows 230,000 or so clones, more than 65% of them singletons. V shed 1 base and J 6 bases; nucleotides not matched to a gene: 7. The CDR3 is 15 amino acids. CDR1 KGHSY and CDR2 FQNENV come from the germline V gene. Individuals drawn from approximately 22 US areas were roughly 18 to 89 years old. Researchers sorted participants into cohorts using their self-reported clinical history.

The sequence was collected from a man aged 50-60 years who had recovered from COVID-19. The rearrangement links TRBV16 to TRBJ2-7; 9 bases fit TRBD1. Sequences were obtained from PBMCs or T cells enriched from blood (not recorded which). CDR3 nucleotides: TGTGCCAGCAGCCAATACCCGGACAGGGGTCCCGAGCAGTACTTC. Translation gives CASSQYPDRGPEQYF.